These 19 T cell receptor beta chains were all obtained from the same sample, sequenced in a study of vaccination and CD4 T cells after COVID-19. Researchers used the Oncomine TCR Beta short-read assay to sequence DNA from cultured CD4+ T cells. TCRdb re-analysed the PCR reads in MiXCR, keeping a single row per CDR3 protein. Counted here are some 15,000 distinct CDR3 sequences, 20% to 25% occurring once; the ten biggest clones make up approximately 12%. The antigens these receptors bind are not known. Treatment of the sample: roughly 10-day PBMC culture with coronavirus spike peptide pools or control peptides (ViraFEST assay). The sequences come from CD4+ T cells from blood, cultured in vitro, collected before SARS-CoV-2 vaccination. The receptors here all came from a human donor who received a COVID-19 vaccine.

This clonotype was counted only a few times. This chain uses TRBV27 with TRBJ1-2, with D possibly TRBD1 on 5 matching bases. CDR1 and CDR2 (germline): MNHEY, SMNVEV (reference sequence). V lost 5 bases and J 0 bases, leaving 19 bases between the germline ends. This CDR3 comprises 17 residues. The CDR3 DNA sequence: TGTGCCAGCAGTCCCAATATGGCCGGGACGGCTAACTATGGCTACACCTTC. It is translated as CASSPNMAGTANYGYTF.

This clonotype was counted a few times. The chain uses TRBV7-9 and TRBJ2-7; the D gene could be TRBD1 or TRBD2 (5 bases each). The germline CDR1 and CDR2 sequences are SEHNR and FQNEAQ (reference sequence). V was clipped by 6 bases and J by 3 bases, with 15 bases between them. The CDR3 covers 14 residues. The CDR3 nucleotides are TGTGCCAGCAGAGCCACGGGACGAAGCTACGAGCAGTACTTC. Protein product: CASRATGRSYEQYF. Full variable domain (rest looked up from reference TRBV7-9 and TRBJ2-7): DTGVSQNPRHKITKRGQNVTFRCDPISEHNRLYWYRQTLGQGPEFLTYFQNEAQLEKSRLLSDRFSAERPKGSFSTLEIQRTEQGDSAMYLCASRATGRSYEQYFGPGTRLTVT.

The gene calls are TRBV10-3 and TRBJ1-2, with D hard to call. In germline, CDR1 is ENHRY, CDR2 SYGVKD. V was pared by 2 bases and J by 10 bases, with 11 bases between. The CDR3 consists of 12 residues. CDR3 sequence reads: CAISETTDDYTF. The CDR3, as DNA: TGTGCCATCAGTGAGACGACTGACGACTACACCTTC.

The chain links TRBV25-1 to TRBJ1-6; D remains unclear. The CDR3 runs 14 residues. V was shortened by 3 bases and J by 7 bases, with 10 bases between the two germline ends. The germline gives CDR1 MGHDK, CDR2 SYGVNS. In DNA form, the CDR3 reads TGTGCCAGCAGTGACGTAGGACCGAATTCACCCCTCCACTTT. As protein: CASSDVGPNSPLHF.

This clonotype was picked up a small number of times. The chain has TRBV9 and TRBJ1-5; D gene uncertain. The CDR3 runs to 13 residues. Germline CDR1 reads SGDLS; CDR2 reads YYNGEE. V was pared by 0 bases and J by 6 bases, with 7 bases between. The CDR3 DNA sequence: TGTGCCAGCAGCGTAGAGGGTGGTCAGCCCCAGCATTTT. Translating gives CASSVEGGQPQHF.

The chain uses TRBV20-1 and TRBJ2-1; either TRBD1 or TRBD2 may fit D (6 bases each). This CDR3 spans 14 amino acids. Per germline, CDR1 DFQATT and CDR2 SNEGSKA (reference sequence). V was trimmed by 3 bases and J by 6 bases, leaving 15 bases between them. The CDR3 reads CSASEGGEGNEQFF. The CDR3 DNA reads as TGCAGTGCTAGTGAGGGGGGCGAGGGCAATGAGCAGTTCTTC.

The V call is TRBV14, the J call TRBJ2-4, with TRBD2 as a possible D gene (6 bases). V was trimmed by 0 bases and J by 7 bases, leaving 13 bases between them. Germline V gene data show CDR1 as SGHDN and CDR2 as FVKESK. The CDR3 runs 15 residues. CDR3 DNA sequence: TGTGCCAGCAGCCAAGAGGTGGGAGGTTCTAACATTCAGTACTTC. Translation gives CASSQEVGGSNIQYF.

This clonotype was counted only a few times. V is TRBV6-1 and J is TRBJ1-2, with D possibly matching TRBD1 (5 bases). CDR1 MNHNS and CDR2 SASEGT come from the germline V gene. The length of the CDR3 is 12 residues. Trimming shortened V by 6 bases and J by 6 bases, and 11 bases separated the two germline ends. CDR3 residues: CASRQEGDGYTF. The CDR3 coding sequence is TGTGCCAGCAGACAAGAAGGGGATGGCTACACCTTC.

This sequence joins TRBV6-2 or TRBV6-3 and TRBJ1-1; D may be TRBD1 (6 bases). This CDR3 is 18 amino acids long. The germline gives CDR1 MNHEY, CDR2 SVGEGT. Trimming removed 0 bases at V and 0 bases at J, with 17 bases between. The CDR3 loop reads CASSYSLAGKGVNTEAFF. CDR3 coding DNA: TGTGCCAGCAGTTACTCTCTGGCAGGGAAGGGGGTGAACACTGAAGCTTTCTTT.

In this sample, this clonotype turned up once. The rearrangement joins TRBV19 to TRBJ2-7, with D perhaps being TRBD1 or TRBD2 (7 bases each). V lost 3 bases, J lost 6 bases, and 15 bases lay in between. CDR1 LNHDA and CDR2 SQIVND come from the germline V gene (reference sequence). The CDR3 runs 14 residues. CDR3 loop: CASSMSSGGGEQYF. DNA for the CDR3: TGTGCCAGTAGTATGAGTTCAGGGGGGGGCGAGCAGTACTTC.

This clonotype counts as medium-sized. The rearrangement joins TRBV20-1 to TRBJ2-4; 9 positions agree with TRBD2. The CDR3 covers 15 residues. Germline values: CDR1 DFQATT, CDR2 SNEGSKA (reference sequence). The V gene end was trimmed by 1 base and the J gene end by 6 bases; junction bases not matched to a gene: 7. CDR3 region: CSARGGLARRNIQYF. CDR3 sequence (DNA): TGCAGTGCTAGAGGGGGACTAGCAAGGAGAAACATTCAGTACTTC.

Concerning this clonotype: The CDR3 carries no conserved terminal phenylalanine or tryptophan, so it likely arises from a read error. This rearrangement joins TRBV19 to TRBJ1-1, with 9 bases lining up with TRBD1. From germline, CDR1 is LNHDA and CDR2 SQIVND (reference sequence). There are 14 residues in the CDR3. With 4 bases clipped from V and 4 bases from J, the junction kept 4 bases outside the gene matches. CDR3 coding DNA: TGTGCCAGTAGTAGGGGACAGGGAGTCACTGAAGCTTTCATT. Translating it yields CASSRGQGVTEAFI.

This clonotype was recorded a few times. The rearrangement uses TRBV19 and TRBJ1-5; TRBD1 might be the D (5 bases). The CDR3 totals 14 residues. From germline, CDR1 is LNHDA and CDR2 SQIVND (reference sequence). Trimming shortened V by 5 bases and J by 1 base, and 9 bases separated the two germline ends. The CDR3 reads CASSPGRSNQPQHF. Here the CDR3 DNA reads TGTGCCAGTAGTCCGGGGCGAAGCAATCAGCCCCAGCATTTT.

This clonotype came up a few times. J is TRBJ2-3 and V is TRBV19; D possibly uses TRBD1 or TRBD2 (5 bases each). The CDR3 covers 16 residues. Looked up from germline, CDR1 is LNHDA and CDR2 is SQIVND (reference sequence). V was trimmed by 5 bases and J by 1 base, leaving 16 bases between them. CDR3 sequence: CASSYRAVGGTDTQYF. CDR3 in DNA: TGTGCCAGTAGTTACCGGGCGGTGGGGGGCACAGATACGCAGTATTTT.

This clonotype has more than one count but fewer than ten. The CDR3 spells CASISIPGLGTEQYF. Written as DNA, the CDR3 is TGTGCCAGCATTTCTATCCCGGGACTAGGGACCGAGCAGTACTTC. The chain is built from TRBV6-2 or TRBV6-3 and TRBJ2-7, with TRBD2 matching over 8 bases. Looked up from germline, CDR1 is MNHEY and CDR2 is SVGEGT. The CDR3 is 15 amino acids. Germline trimming cut 7 bases from V and 6 bases from J; bases unmatched to any gene: 14.

By frequency in the sample, this clonotype is medium-sized. The chain joins TRBV7-8 to TRBJ2-5; D is unclear. V was cut by 5 bases and J by 5 bases, with 12 bases left in between. This CDR3 comprises 13 residues. The germline CDR1 and CDR2 sequences are SGHVS and FQNEAQ. CDR3 bases: TGTGCCAGCAGCCGTCTAATGGGGGAGACCCAGTACTTC. Its protein is CASSRLMGETQYF.

This clonotype was picked up a small number of times. The chain has TRBV6-5 and TRBJ2-7, with D perhaps matching TRBD1 (5 bases). This CDR3 is 14 amino acids long. The germline V gene has CDR1 MNHEY and CDR2 SVGAGI. With 0 bases removed from V and 5 bases from J, the gap between germline ends came to 11 bases. The CDR3 reads CASSYSVRENEQYF. DNA for the CDR3: TGTGCCAGCAGTTACTCGGTCAGGGAAAACGAGCAGTACTTC.

In this sample, this clonotype turned up a few times. The rearrangement links TRBV6-5 to TRBJ1-2, with D hard to call. Germline V gene data show CDR1 as MNHEY and CDR2 as SVGAGI. Trimming pared 2 bases from V and 7 bases from J, leaving 17 bases between. The CDR3 consists of 15 residues. CDR3 protein: CASSYNPGADFGYTF. As DNA, the CDR3 is TGTGCCAGCAGTTACAATCCAGGAGCTGATTTTGGCTACACCTTC.

This clonotype has only a few counts. The chain employs TRBV12-3 or TRBV12-4 and TRBJ1-5; a weak D match, TRBD1 (6 bases). Trimming stripped 2 bases from V and 0 bases from J, with 14 bases between. CDR3 length equals 17 residues. Here the CDR3 reads CASSLSYGQNSNQPQHF. DNA of the CDR3: TGTGCCAGCAGTTTAAGTTACGGACAGAATAGCAATCAGCCCCAGCATTTT.